This T cell receptor (beta chain) was documented in a study of Ad26.COV2.S vaccination and SARS-CoV-2 variants. Study background: The donor participated in the COV1001 trial, in its Ad26.COV2.S arm.

The data were produced by immunoSEQ multiplex PCR, yet TCRdb's version contains in-frame clones alone and is incomplete. The sample shows 350,000 to 400,000 clones, about 88% of them seen only once. This clone has just one count. Treatment defined: about 20 received Ad26.COV2.S at low or high dose, single or two shots; about 5 received placebo; per-sample allocation not given. Repertoires come from day 63 after the first vaccine or placebo injection. The CDR3 has 13 residues. CDR1 and CDR2 (germline): LNHNV, YYDKDF (reference sequence). Trimming took off 0 bases at V and 0 bases at J, with 3 bases between the two ends.

The material sequenced was peripheral blood, taken in a trial of Ad26.COV2.S vaccine versus placebo. The chain has TRBV15 and TRBJ2-7; D remains ambiguous. This receptor was identified in a person between 18 and 65 years old who received the Ad26.COV2.S COVID-19 vaccine or a placebo. CDR3 sequence (DNA): TGTGCCACCAGCAGAGATCCCTCCTACGAGCAGTACTTC. Amino acids: CATSRDPSYEQYF. The whole variable domain, filled in from reference TRBV15 and TRBJ2-7, reads DAMVIQNPRYQVTQFGKPVTLSCSQTLNHNVMYWYQQKSSQAPKLLFHYYDKDFNNEADTPDNFQSRRPNTSFCFLDIRSPGLGDTAMYLCATSRDPSYEQYFGPGTRLTVT.